This entry concerns a single TCR beta chain. The data originate from a study of blood T cell repertoires in COVID-19. This CDR3 region has 15 residues. The V and J ends lost 5 bases and 8 bases respectively, with 18 bases between them. Germline V lookup: CDR1 MGHRA, CDR2 YSYEKL. In the source study's methods: Amplifying reference gene primers gave estimates of nucleated cell counts. The assay was immunoSEQ multiplex PCR, and TCRdb's table has in-frame clones only and misses some. V and J calls and clone size are copied from that table; D and trimming were computed from the DNA. The sample carries about 83,000 clones, around 87% recorded once.

The chain joins TRBV4-1 to TRBJ1-4, with a possible D match to TRBD1 (6 bases). This clonotype was obtained from a man older than 75 with active or convalescent COVID-19. Sequenced: peripheral blood. This CDR3 reads CASSFNPGQVEKLFF. CDR3 nucleotide sequence: TGCGCCAGCAGCTTTAACCCGGGACAAGTAGAAAAACTGTTTTTT.